These 12 T cell receptor beta chains were sequenced from one sample in a study of beta chain features in type 1 diabetes. As every portion of the isolated RNA was reverse transcribed, the sequencing read expressed TCRB transcripts. The protocol was immunoSEQ multiplex PCR, while the TCRdb copy is restricted to in-frame clones and leaves out a portion. The sample has about 290,000 clones; 8% are singletons. Source material: central memory CD4+ T cells from blood. Every receptor here comes from a woman aged 18-30 years in good health.

This clone came up a few times. The chain combines TRBV29-1 with TRBJ2-1, with D tentatively TRBD2 (6 bases). The CDR3 is made up of 15 amino acids. V gave up 1 base and J gave up 2 bases, with 12 bases separating them. CDR1 and CDR2 from the germline V gene are SQVTM and ANQGSEA. The CDR3 here is CSVEGGGVAYNEQFF. The CDR3 bases are TGCAGCGTTGAAGGTGGCGGGGTCGCCTACAATGAGCAGTTCTTC.

This clone was detected a few times. The J gene is TRBJ2-5, the V gene TRBV29-1; TRBD1 matches 8 bases. This CDR3 spans 12 amino acids. Germline V gene sequence: CDR1 SQVTM, CDR2 ANQGSEA. V shed 7 bases and J 5 bases; nucleotides not matched to a gene: 6. CDR3 sequence reads: CSGTGGRETQYF. As DNA, the CDR3 is TGCAGCGGAACAGGGGGGAGGGAGACCCAGTACTTC.

This clone was found a few times. This chain joins TRBV5-1 and TRBJ2-3; D call uncertain. CDR1 and CDR2 from the germline V gene are SGHRS and YFSETQ. V lost 2 bases, J lost 5 bases, and 9 bases lay in between. This CDR3 region has 13 residues. CDR3 DNA: TGCGCCAGCAGCTTCGGACCACAAGATACGCAGTATTTT. Translating it yields CASSFGPQDTQYF.

This rearrangement joins TRBV7-2 to TRBJ2-1; D assignment may be TRBD1 or TRBD2 (6 bases each). V lost 3 bases, J lost 1 base, and 13 bases lay in between. The CDR3 contains 16 residues. The germline CDR1 and CDR2 sequences are SGHTA and FQGNSA. For the CDR3, the DNA is TGTGCCAGCAGCTTTAGGGGGGTTCTTTCCTACAATGAGCAGTTCTTC. Amino acid sequence: CASSFRGVLSYNEQFF. Based on the CDR3 plus reference TRBV7-2 and TRBJ2-1, the full variable domain is GAGVSQSPSNKVTEKGKDVELRCDPISGHTALYWYRQSLGQGLEFLIYFQGNSAPDKSGLPSDRFSAERTGGSVSTLTIQRTQQEDSAVYLCASSFRGVLSYNEQFFGPGTRLTVL.

In its sample, this clone was seen a few times. The chain is built from TRBV7-6 and TRBJ2-2; D uncertain. CDR1 and CDR2 from the germline V gene are SGHVS and FNYEAQ. Between the trimmed V and J ends, which lost 8 bases and 7 bases, there was a span of 5 bases. The CDR3 runs 10 residues. As DNA, the CDR3 is TGTGCCAGCTCCTACGGGGAGCTGTTTTTT. Amino acid sequence: CASSYGELFF.

V is TRBV20-1 and J is TRBJ1-2, with D tentatively TRBD1 (5 bases). The CDR3 extends over 11 amino acids. In germline, CDR1 is DFQATT, CDR2 SNEGSKA (reference sequence). Trimming pared 2 bases from V and 8 bases from J, leaving 9 bases between. This chain's CDR3 is CSARTDTGYTF. The DNA for the CDR3 is TGCAGTGCTAGAACGGACACGGGCTACACCTTC.

The chain joins TRBV4-1 to TRBJ2-1, with D perhaps matching TRBD2 (6 bases). The CDR3 is made up of 18 amino acids. V dropped 0 bases and J dropped 3 bases, with 18 bases sitting between them. Germline loops: CDR1 MGHRA, CDR2 YSYEKL. This CDR3 is CASSQDRSAGLYYNEQFF. The CDR3 DNA sequence: TGCGCCAGCAGCCAAGATCGTTCGGCGGGGCTGTACTACAATGAGCAGTTCTTC.

The V gene is TRBV14, the J gene TRBJ1-5; TRBD1 might be the D (5 bases). Trimming took 6 bases from V and 6 from J, leaving 12 bases between them. Germline-derived CDR1 and CDR2 are SGHDN and FVKESK. CDR3 size: 13 residues. This CDR3 is CASSGRECQPQHF. CDR3 DNA sequence: TGTGCCAGCAGTGGCAGGGAGTGTCAGCCCCAGCATTTT.

The chain uses TRBV7-2 and TRBJ2-7; no reliable D call. This CDR3 has 14 amino acids. Trimming cost V 2 bases and J 4 bases, with 12 bases left between them. Per the germline V gene, CDR1 is SGHTA and CDR2 is FQGNSA. DNA of the CDR3: TGTGCCAGCAGCTTAAAGGTTCTTAAATACGAGCAGTACTTC. It encodes CASSLKVLKYEQYF. Full variable domain (remainder filled in from reference TRBV7-2 and TRBJ2-7): GAGVSQSPSNKVTEKGKDVELRCDPISGHTALYWYRQSLGQGLEFLIYFQGNSAPDKSGLPSDRFSAERTGGSVSTLTIQRTQQEDSAVYLCASSLKVLKYEQYFGPGTRLTVT.

This clone was recorded many times. The DNA of the CDR3 is TGTGCCAGCAGCCCATTGGGGGATACGCAGTATTTT. It translates to CASSPLGDTQYF. The rearrangement uses TRBV7-9 and TRBJ2-3; no clear D gene. Germline-derived CDR1 and CDR2 are SEHNR and FQNEAQ (reference sequence). V was pared by 5 bases and J by 6 bases, with 9 bases between. The CDR3 extends over 12 amino acids.

This clone was seen a handful of times. This chain uses TRBV4-2 with TRBJ1-5; 9 bases are a match to TRBD1. V trimming: 1 base; J trimming: 5 bases; junction bases outside the gene matches: 12. Germline lookup yields CDR1 LGHNA and CDR2 YNFKEQ. This CDR3 region has 18 residues. CDR3 sequence: CASSQGAFGTGQYQPQHF. The DNA of the CDR3 is TGTGCCAGCAGCCAAGGTGCCTTTGGGACAGGGCAATATCAGCCCCAGCATTTT.

The V gene is TRBV7-2, the J gene TRBJ1-5, with 7 bases that match TRBD1. The germline gives CDR1 SGHTA, CDR2 FQGNSA. CDR3 length: 14 residues. The J segment lost 7 bases and the V segment lost 4 bases, leaving 7 bases of the junction unmatched. This CDR3 reads CASSSPGGWQPQHF. CDR3 in DNA: TGTGCCAGCAGCTCCCCAGGGGGGTGGCAGCCCCAGCATTTT.